The 27 T cell receptor beta chains presented below share a single source sample, sequenced in a study of blood T cell repertoires in COVID-19 (dated by TCRdb to 2018 to 2021). Library method: the immunoSEQ multiplex PCR assay. TCRdb stores this immuneACCESS table with in-frame sequences only. Part of the clones is absent; in the studies checked, under half of the shortfall reflects unresolved V genes, and no reason is known for the rest. A total of 150,000 to 200,000 clones appear in this sample, about 88% of them only once. Of the sample, roughly 5.5% falls within the top ten clones. The sample comprised peripheral blood. Receptor source: a man between 40 and 49 years old with active or convalescent COVID-19.

This chain joins TRBV7-9 and TRBJ2-1; D is uncertain. The CDR3 covers 15 residues. With 1 base removed from V and 8 bases from J, the gap between germline ends came to 15 bases. Germline V CDR1 and CDR2: SEHNR, FQNEAQ (reference sequence). CDR3: CASSLVVGPPDEQFF. CDR3 DNA sequence: TGTGCCAGCAGCTTAGTGGTTGGGCCCCCGGATGAGCAGTTCTTC.

The rearrangement uses TRBV13 and TRBJ1-2; 9 bases map to TRBD1. The V segment lost 4 bases and the J segment 3 bases; nucleotides outside the gene matches: 6. CDR3 length: 15 amino acids. Germline values: CDR1 PRHDT, CDR2 FYEKMQ (reference sequence). CDR3 in amino acids: CASSSPGTGHYGYTF. CDR3 DNA sequence: TGTGCCAGCAGCTCTCCCGGGACAGGGCACTATGGCTACACCTTC.

The gene calls are TRBV28 and TRBJ2-1; 7 bases are a match to TRBD1. Germline V gene lookup returns CDR1 MDHEN and CDR2 SYDVKM. The CDR3 covers 16 residues. After removal of 5 bases from V and 0 bases from J, the junction contained 7 bases not matched to a gene. CDR3 protein: CASSIRQGSSYNEQFF. As DNA, the CDR3 is TGTGCCAGCAGTATAAGACAGGGTAGCTCCTACAATGAGCAGTTCTTC.

The chain employs TRBV28 and TRBJ1-3; D call uncertain. This CDR3 has 14 residues. CDR1 MDHEN and CDR2 SYDVKM come from the germline V gene. CDR3 sequence reads: CAARRADYRNTIYF. The CDR3 nucleotides read TGTGCTGCCAGGAGGGCGGATTACCGAAACACCATATATTTT.

This clone was picked up a small number of times. CDR3 sequence (DNA): TGTGCCAGCAGCGGGACCAGCCCGGGACAGGCGTATGGCTACACCTTC. Amino acids: CASSGTSPGQAYGYTF. The chain carries TRBV9 and TRBJ1-2, with 8 bases fitting TRBD1. With 3 bases clipped from V and 5 bases from J, the junction kept 12 bases outside the gene matches. This CDR3 spans 16 amino acids. Germline lookup yields CDR1 SGDLS and CDR2 YYNGEE.

V usage is TRBV10-1 and J usage is TRBJ2-2; no definite D call. This CDR3 is built from 16 residues. The V and J ends lost 6 bases and 4 bases respectively, with 18 bases between them. In germline, CDR1 is WNHNN, CDR2 SYGVQD (reference sequence). In DNA, the CDR3 is TGCGCCAGCAGGCCCCAGGTCCCACCCGTCACCGGGGAGCTGTTTTTT. It encodes CASRPQVPPVTGELFF.

The chain carries TRBV19 and TRBJ1-5; 9 bases agree with TRBD1. CDR1 is LNHDA and CDR2 is SQIVND in the germline V gene (reference sequence). This CDR3 has 15 residues. Trimming took 6 bases from V and 4 from J; bases not matched to a gene: 7. CDR3 sequence (DNA): TGTGCCAGTAGCGCACAGGGGGCGGGAAATCAGCCCCAGCATTTT. It translates to CASSAQGAGNQPQHF.

The chain combines TRBV6-1 with TRBJ1-2; D not resolved. The V end lost 2 bases, the J end lost 0 bases, and 4 bases lay between the germline ends. CDR1 and CDR2 (germline): MNHNS, SASEGT. The CDR3 spans 13 residues. In DNA, the CDR3 is TGTGCCAGCAGTGAACAGTCTAACTATGGCTACACCTTC. The encoded protein is CASSEQSNYGYTF.

V usage is TRBV11-3 and J usage is TRBJ2-5; 10 nucleotides align to TRBD2. The ends lost 1 base at V and 3 bases at J; junction bases unmatched: 8. Germline assignment: CDR1 SGHNT and CDR2 YENEEA. CDR3 size: 17 residues. CDR3 residues: CASSLVYGLADKETQYF. CDR3 nucleotides: TGTGCCAGCAGCTTAGTTTACGGACTAGCGGACAAAGAGACCCAGTACTTC.

The chain links TRBV18 to TRBJ2-3, with D perhaps TRBD1 (6 bases). Trimming removed 1 base from V and 2 bases from J, with 13 bases in between. The CDR3 runs 16 residues. Germline V gene sequence: CDR1 KGHSH, CDR2 LQKENI. The CDR3 DNA reads as TGTGCCAGCTCACCACGACAGGTACAGGCCACAGATACGCAGTATTTT. Protein sequence: CASSPRQVQATDTQYF.

The chain has TRBV6-2 or TRBV6-3 and TRBJ1-2; D unresolved. Trimming took 5 bases from V and 4 from J, leaving 11 bases between them. This CDR3 has 13 amino acids. Per germline, CDR1 MNHEY and CDR2 SVGEGT. CDR3 DNA: TGTGCCAGCAGTGCTGGGCAGACCTATGGCTACACCTTC. Translating it yields CASSAGQTYGYTF.

The J gene is TRBJ1-1, the V gene TRBV5-1, with 8 nucleotides matching TRBD1. This CDR3 has 17 residues. Germline V gene sequence: CDR1 SGHRS, CDR2 YFSETQ. V dropped 0 bases and J dropped 0; count of bases not matched to a gene: 7. The CDR3, as DNA: TGCGCCAGCAGCTTGGCCGGACAGGGCAACATGAACACTGAAGCTTTCTTT. Encoded protein: CASSLAGQGNMNTEAFF.

This chain uses TRBV6-5 with TRBJ1-1, with D uncertain. V was pared by 7 bases and J by 1 base, with 16 bases between. CDR1 and CDR2 (germline): MNHEY, SVGAGI. CDR3 length equals 15 residues. The CDR3 DNA reads TGTGCCAGCACCTCGAGCGGCGGGTCGAACACTGAAGCTTTCTTT. Its protein product is CASTSSGGSNTEAFF.

This clone was recorded many times. The CDR3 DNA sequence: TGTGCCAGCAGCCCCGTCAGGGGCGGCGAGCAGTACTTC. Translation: CASSPVRGGEQYF. V gene TRBV13 combines with J gene TRBJ2-7, with a possible D match to TRBD1 (6 bases). Germline CDR1 PRHDT, CDR2 FYEKMQ (reference sequence). The CDR3 is 13 amino acids. Trimming removed 5 bases at V and 6 bases at J, with 14 bases between.

This chain joins TRBV12-3 or TRBV12-4 and TRBJ2-2; D is undetermined. Trimming pared 6 bases from V and 1 base from J, leaving 3 bases between. The CDR3 loop spans 12 amino acids. As DNA, the CDR3 is TGTGCCAGCAGACTGAACACCGGGGAGCTGTTTTTT. Amino acid sequence: CASRLNTGELFF.

DNA of the CDR3: TGTGCCAGCAGTCTAGGGAGACGTGGTGAAGCTTTCTTT. It specifies CASSLGRRGEAFF. The genes are TRBV6-5 and TRBJ1-1; D remains ambiguous. This CDR3 spans 13 amino acids. Germline assignment: CDR1 MNHEY and CDR2 SVGAGI. Trimming cost V 5 bases and J 7 bases, with 14 bases left between them.

The chain carries TRBV2 and TRBJ1-1; 7 bases agree with TRBD1. Germline lookup yields CDR1 SNHLY and CDR2 FYNNEI. V dropped 8 bases and J dropped 6; count of bases not matched to a gene: 9. The CDR3 covers 13 residues. In nucleotides, the CDR3 is TGTGCCAGCTCGACAGGGCTCTCATCTGAAGCTTTCTTT. This sequence encodes CASSTGLSSEAFF.

The chain uses TRBV11-2 and TRBJ2-7, with D maybe TRBD2 (6 bases). Trimming took off 4 bases at V and 2 bases at J, with 12 bases between the two ends. CDR3 size: 14 residues. Germline V gives CDR1 SGHAT, CDR2 FQNNGV. As DNA, the CDR3 is TGTGCCAGCAGCTCCCGGGGGTTAACCTACGAGCAGTACTTC. It encodes CASSSRGLTYEQYF.

The chain uses TRBV6-5 and TRBJ1-6; D might be TRBD1 (6 bases). This CDR3 is built from 15 residues. V lost 6 bases to trimming and J lost 10 bases, with 19 bases between them. The germline V gene has CDR1 MNHEY and CDR2 SVGAGI. CDR3 nucleotide sequence: TGTGCCAGCAGGTTAGCACGACAGGTTGGATCACCCCTCCACTTT. This encodes CASRLARQVGSPLHF.

J is TRBJ1-5 and V is TRBV6-5; D remains unclear. V was shortened by 5 bases and J by 3 bases, with 11 bases between the two germline ends. The CDR3 consists of 14 residues. Germline CDR1 reads MNHEY; CDR2 reads SVGAGI. The CDR3 sequence is CASSPPKLNQPQHF. CDR3 sequence (DNA): TGTGCCAGCAGTCCACCAAAACTCAATCAGCCCCAGCATTTT.

The rearrangement links TRBV19 to TRBJ2-2; 9 bases agree with TRBD1. Germline-derived CDR1 and CDR2 are LNHDA and SQIVND (reference sequence). With V trimmed by 4 bases and J by 7 bases, 4 bases remained unmatched. The CDR3 is made up of 14 amino acids. CDR3 loop: CASSRDREVGELFF. The CDR3 bases are TGTGCCAGTAGTAGGGACAGGGAGGTCGGGGAGCTGTTTTTT.

This chain links TRBV24-1 with TRBJ2-7, with 7 bases that match TRBD2. The V gene's germline CDR1 is KGHDR and CDR2 SFDVKD. V lost 12 bases to trimming and J lost 3 bases; unmatched junction nucleotides: 16. This CDR3 region has 15 residues. Here the CDR3 DNA reads TGTGCCCCCCGGGCTAGCGGAGGCTTCCTCTACGAGCAGTACTTC. The encoded protein is CAPRASGGFLYEQYF.

The chain carries TRBV18 and TRBJ2-2, with D maybe TRBD1 (6 bases). V shed 1 base and J shed 6 bases, with 9 bases lying between them. The germline V gene encodes CDR1 KGHSH and CDR2 LQKENI. This CDR3 is built from 14 residues. This CDR3 is CASSPRNRAGELFF. The CDR3 region has the DNA TGTGCCAGCTCACCACGAAACAGGGCCGGGGAGCTGTTTTTT. Full variable domain (remainder filled in from reference TRBV18 and TRBJ2-2): NAGVMQNPRHLVRRRGQEARLRCSPMKGHSHVYWYRQLPEEGLKFMVYLQKENIIDESGMPKERFSAEFPKEGPSILRIQQVVRGDSAAYFCASSPRNRAGELFFGEGSRLTVL.

V is TRBV7-2 and J is TRBJ2-5; TRBD1 matches 7 bases. V was clipped by 6 bases and J by 2 bases; unmatched bases: 9. Per germline, CDR1 SGHTA and CDR2 FQGNSA. This CDR3 contains 15 residues. The CDR3: CASRQGQVGQETQYF. For the CDR3, the DNA is TGTGCCAGCAGACAAGGACAGGTGGGGCAAGAGACCCAGTACTTC.

This chain joins TRBV5-1 and TRBJ2-1; TRBD1 matches 8 bases. The CDR3 covers 15 residues. The germline V gene encodes CDR1 SGHRS and CDR2 YFSETQ. V lost 2 bases and J lost 8; bases outside the gene matches: 9. The chain's CDR3 is CASSFDRGSFDEQFF. The DNA of the CDR3 is TGCGCCAGCAGCTTTGACAGGGGATCGTTTGATGAGCAGTTCTTC.

There are a few counts of this clone. The chain combines TRBV7-8 with TRBJ1-1, with 7 bases aligning to TRBD1. This CDR3 is built from 15 residues. Germline V gene data show CDR1 as SGHVS and CDR2 as FQNEAQ. Germline trimming cut 6 bases from V and 4 bases from J; bases unmatched to any gene: 11. The DNA for the CDR3 is TGTGCCAGCAGACTTACGACAGGGAGCGGCACTGAAGCTTTCTTT. It yields the protein CASRLTTGSGTEAFF.

The V call is TRBV7-3, the J call TRBJ2-7; 9 nucleotides agree with TRBD2. CDR1 is SGHTA, CDR2 FQGTGA, per germline. The CDR3 loop spans 21 amino acids. V trimming: 7 bases; J trimming: 0 bases; junction bases outside the gene matches: 25. The chain's CDR3 is CASTRRQRTKFSGGSSYEQYF. CDR3 DNA: TGTGCCAGCACCAGACGGCAGAGGACAAAATTTAGCGGGGGTAGCTCCTACGAGCAGTACTTC.